The T cell receptor beta chain described here comes from a study of cytomegalovirus exposure and HLA in healthy donors. Across the study: Of the donors genotyped, a few hundred in all, 81% fell in the Caucasian-associated ancestry cluster.

The PCR had 60 Vbeta and 13 Jbeta primers. Only in-frame clones appear in the TCRdb table, and some are missing; sequencing was by immunoSEQ multiplex PCR. The sample consists of around 130,000 clones, around 90% of them appearing once. Trimming removed 6 bases at V and 6 bases at J, with 8 bases between. Germline V gene lookup returns CDR1 SGHNT and CDR2 YYREEE (reference sequence). This CDR3 contains 11 residues. This clone was detected only once. This chain connects TRBV5-4 to TRBJ2-3; no firm D call. The sample consisted of PBMCs. This receptor was taken from a woman aged 40 to 50 in good health and CMV-seronegative. CDR3 sequence reads: CASIGADTQYF. The CDR3 nucleotides are TGTGCCAGCATTGGAGCTGATACGCAGTATTTT.